This T cell receptor beta chain comes out of a study of cytomegalovirus exposure and HLA in healthy donors. Notes on the study in general: Most observed TCR sequences were rare, whereas some public TCRs were detected in many donors.

Germline values: CDR1 SEHNR, CDR2 FQNEAQ (reference sequence). The ends lost 5 bases at V and 7 bases at J; junction bases unmatched: 15. There are 16 residues in the CDR3. This clone was seen just once. Its antigen is unidentified. The donors were part of the validation cohort, which consisted of some 120 subjects and was separate from the first cohort of 666 subjects. Sequencing was performed with immunoSEQ multiplex PCR; in TCRdb, only in-frame clones are kept and a portion is missing. The profile shows more than 95,000 clones, more than 70% of them singletons. The source material was PBMCs. The rearrangement uses TRBV7-9 and TRBJ2-7; 9 bases are shared with TRBD1. The origin of this receptor is a man between 18 and 29 years old in good health and CMV-seronegative. CDR3: CASSRHRGQSTWEQYF. The CDR3, as DNA: TGTGCCAGCAGCAGACACAGGGGGCAGTCTACTTGGGAGCAGTACTTC.